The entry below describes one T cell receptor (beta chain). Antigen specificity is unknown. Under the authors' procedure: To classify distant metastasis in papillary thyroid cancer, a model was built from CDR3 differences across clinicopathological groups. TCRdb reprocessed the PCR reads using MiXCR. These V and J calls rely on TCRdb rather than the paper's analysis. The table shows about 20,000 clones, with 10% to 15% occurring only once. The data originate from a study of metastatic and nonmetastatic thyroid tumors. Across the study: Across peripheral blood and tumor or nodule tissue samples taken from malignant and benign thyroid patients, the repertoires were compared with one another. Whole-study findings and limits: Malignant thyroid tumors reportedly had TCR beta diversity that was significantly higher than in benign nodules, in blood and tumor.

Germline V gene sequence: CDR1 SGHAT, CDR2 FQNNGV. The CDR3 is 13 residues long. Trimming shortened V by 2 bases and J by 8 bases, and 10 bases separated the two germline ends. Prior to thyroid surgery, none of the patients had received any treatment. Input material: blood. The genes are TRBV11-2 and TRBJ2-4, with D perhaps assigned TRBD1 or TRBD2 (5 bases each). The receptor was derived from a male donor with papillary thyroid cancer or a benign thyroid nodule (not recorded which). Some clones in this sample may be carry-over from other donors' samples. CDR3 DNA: TGTGCCAGCAGCTTAAGCAGGGAGCACATTCAGTACTTC. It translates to CASSLSREHIQYF.